The clone carrying this TCR beta chain was seen at least ten times. Its antigen is not identified. This sample is drawn from a study of T-cell reconstitution after alpha-beta-depleted transplantation in children. The study's findings and limits: It was surviving recipient T cells and thymic progenitors that gave some patients high TCRbeta diversity at day 60. Newly made T cells mostly supplied T-cell counts and diversity one year after transplant. Several hundred expanded graft clones reportedly supplied alpha-beta T cells about two months after transplant.

Looked up from germline, CDR1 is MNHEY and CDR2 is SVGAGI. The CDR3 consists of 17 residues. V lost 2 bases and J 2 bases, leaving 15 bases between the germline ends. The TCRbeta library incorporated unique molecular identifiers. Each CDR3 protein gets one entry after TCRdb re-called the PCR reads with MiXCR. The sample lists approximately 630,000 distinct CDR3 sequences, over 10% occurring once. Sequencing used PBMCs, obtained before TCRalphabeta/CD19-depleted stem cell transplant. The rearrangement joins TRBV6-5 to TRBJ1-4; perhaps TRBD1 as D (6 bases). The TCR comes from a girl under 10 years old with congenital amegakaryocytic thrombocytopenia, due to receive a stem cell transplant. DNA of the CDR3: TGTGCCAGCAGTTACACTGCAGGGGCCGAGACTAATGAAAAACTGTTTTTT. It codes for CASSYTAGAETNEKLFF.